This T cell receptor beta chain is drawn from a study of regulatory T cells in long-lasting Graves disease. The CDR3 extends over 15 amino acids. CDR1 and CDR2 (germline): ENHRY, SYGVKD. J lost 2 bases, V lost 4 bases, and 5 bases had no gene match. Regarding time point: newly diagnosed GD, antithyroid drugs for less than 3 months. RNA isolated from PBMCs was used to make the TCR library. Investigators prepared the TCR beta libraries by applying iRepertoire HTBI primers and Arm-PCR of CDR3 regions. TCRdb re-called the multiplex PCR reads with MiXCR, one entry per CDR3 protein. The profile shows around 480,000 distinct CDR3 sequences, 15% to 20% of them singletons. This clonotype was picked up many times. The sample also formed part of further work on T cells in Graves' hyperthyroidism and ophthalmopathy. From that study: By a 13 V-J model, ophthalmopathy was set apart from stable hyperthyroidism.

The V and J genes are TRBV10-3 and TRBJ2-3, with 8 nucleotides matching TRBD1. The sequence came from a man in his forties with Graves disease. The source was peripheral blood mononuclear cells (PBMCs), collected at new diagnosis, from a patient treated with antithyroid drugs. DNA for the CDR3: TGTGCCATCAGTGGAGGACAGGGTTTCACAGATACGCAGTATTTT. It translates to CAISGGQGFTDTQYF.